Listed here is a single T cell receptor beta chain. Its antigen is not known. This sample stems from a study of cytomegalovirus exposure and HLA in healthy donors. Study summary: Unique TCRs from HLA-typed donors, 70 million to 85 million of them, were held in an early data release.

The CDR3 length is 16 residues. V lost 4 bases to trimming and J lost 2 bases; unmatched junction nucleotides: 7. Germline-derived CDR1 and CDR2 are SGHRS and YFSETQ. PCR amplification relied on 60 Vbeta primers (plus 13 Jbeta primers). Clones were read by immunoSEQ multiplex PCR, and TCRdb kept only the in-frame ones, dropping some. Altogether 100,000 to 150,000 clones are present, roughly 70% being singletons, with the ten largest covering around 6.6%. Broader study findings: By a later analysis, the bulk of CMV-associated TCR beta chains appeared HLA-restricted. Exclusion as indistinguishable affected some V segments, including TRBV6-2 and TRBV6-3.

The chain is built from TRBV5-1 and TRBJ2-3, with 10 bases matching TRBD2. Sample: PBMCs. The clonotype originates from a man in his forties or fifties in good health and CMV-seropositive. The chain's CDR3 is CASSMSAGGFTDTQYF. DNA for the CDR3: TGCGCCAGCAGCATGTCAGCGGGGGGGTTCACAGATACGCAGTATTTT.